This entry features one T cell receptor beta chain sequence. Its specificity is unknown. TCRdb's copy holds only in-frame clones and misses some; the assay was immunoSEQ multiplex PCR. The profile shows approximately 82,000 clones, around nine tenths of them singletons. Germline lookup yields CDR1 LGHNT and CDR2 FRNRAP. CDR3 length: 13 residues. The germline V and J ends were trimmed by 2 bases and 10 bases, with 9 bases remaining between them. This sample is drawn from a study of T cell responses to AZD1222 COVID-19 vaccine. Findings and limits, study-wide: Regions 160-218 and 743-854 dominated among vaccine-associated CD4 TCRs spanning spike. Mostly white British, mostly female donors; authors suggested clonal diversity may be underestimated.

This clonotype was obtained from an adult in good health. The chain joins TRBV12-5 to TRBJ1-6; unclear D gene. Specimen: peripheral blood, collected on day 0 of AZD1222 vaccination. DNA for the CDR3: TGTGCTAGTGGTTTGTTCAGTGGATCACCCCTCCACTTT. This sequence encodes CASGLFSGSPLHF.